This entry is about one TCR beta chain. Per the authors' pipeline: Quantification of nucleated cells was approximated via reference gene primer amplification. Data came from immunoSEQ multiplex PCR; TCRdb stores just in-frame clones and leaves some out. V, J and clone size derive from that table, while D and trimming were established from the DNA sequence. Of a few hundred thousand clones listed, roughly 86% are singletons. The entry originates in a study of blood T cell repertoires in COVID-19. The CDR3 runs 16 residues. Per germline, CDR1 SGHVS and CDR2 FQNEAQ. Trimming took 2 bases from V and 4 from J, leaving 15 bases between them. Someone with COVID-19 had been met by exposed participants within 2 weeks before study entry.

Sequencing was carried out using PBMCs or T cells enriched from blood (not recorded which). The chain links TRBV7-8 to TRBJ2-1, with a weak D call TRBD2 (6 bases). This clonotype was sampled from a woman aged 45 to 65 who had been exposed to COVID-19. CDR3 sequence reads: CASSLRLAGLYNEQFF. The CDR3 DNA is TGTGCCAGCAGCTTAAGGCTGGCGGGGCTATACAATGAGCAGTTCTTC.